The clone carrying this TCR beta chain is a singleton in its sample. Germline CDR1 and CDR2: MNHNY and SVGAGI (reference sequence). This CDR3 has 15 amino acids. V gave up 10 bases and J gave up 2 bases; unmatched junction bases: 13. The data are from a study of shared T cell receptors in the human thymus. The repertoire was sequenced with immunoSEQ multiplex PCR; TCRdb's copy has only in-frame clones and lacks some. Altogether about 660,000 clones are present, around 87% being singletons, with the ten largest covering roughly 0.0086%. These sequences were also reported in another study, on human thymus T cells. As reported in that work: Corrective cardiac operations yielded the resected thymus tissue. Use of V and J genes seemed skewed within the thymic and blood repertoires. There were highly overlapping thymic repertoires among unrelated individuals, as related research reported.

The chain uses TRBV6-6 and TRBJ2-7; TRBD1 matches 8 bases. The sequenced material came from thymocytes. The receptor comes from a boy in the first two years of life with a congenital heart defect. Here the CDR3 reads CATNLGTGRTYEQYF. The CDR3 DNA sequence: TGTGCCACCAACTTGGGGACAGGACGAACCTACGAGCAGTACTTC.